The sample holds a few counts of the clone carrying this T cell receptor (beta chain). Exclusions: uncontrolled infection, other autoimmune disease, pregnancy, lactation. This sample was taken from a study of T cells in Graves' hyperthyroidism and ophthalmopathy. Amplified TCR beta CDR3 regions derived from RNA transcripts. The primer set for the first-round RT-PCR of the TCR CDR3 was HTBI. TCRdb used MiXCR to reprocess the multiplex PCR reads, holding one entry per CDR3 protein. The sample comprises more than 500,000 distinct CDR3 sequences, about 15% of which are singletons, and around 4.5% rests with the top ten. The receptor comes from a woman in her thirties or forties with Graves' ophthalmopathy. The sequenced material came from blood.

The CDR3 DNA sequence: TGTGCCAGCAGCTTCTTCAGGGAGGACGAGCAGTACTTC. Residues: CASSFFREDEQYF. V gene TRBV7-8 combines with J gene TRBJ2-7; the D gene is possibly TRBD2 (6 bases). The length of the CDR3 is 13 residues. Between the trimmed V and J ends, which lost 3 bases and 5 bases, there was a span of 11 bases. Germline CDR1 and CDR2: SGHVS and FQNEAQ. Using reference TRBV7-8 and TRBJ2-7 for the parts outside the CDR3, the full variable domain is GAGVSQSPRYKVAKRGQDVALRCDPISGHVSLFWYQQALGQGPEFLTYFQNEAQLDKSGLPSDRFFAERPEGSVSTLKIQRTQQEDSAVYLCASSFFREDEQYFGPGTRLTVT.